Each of the 17 T cell receptor beta chains below was sequenced from the same sample in a study of response to subunit inactivated influenza vaccine. MiXCR, applied by TCRdb to the RT-PCR reads, yields one record per CDR3 protein. The profile shows 590,000 or so distinct CDR3 sequences, 13% to 15% of them singletons. The sequencing used PBMCs from blood, collected 14 days before vaccination. These receptors were obtained from a man over 45 who received an inactivated influenza vaccine.

The J gene is TRBJ2-5, the V gene TRBV7-3; 7 nucleotides agree with TRBD2. The CDR3 runs to 15 residues. J lost 1 base, V lost 2 bases, and 4 bases had no gene match. The germline gives CDR1 SGHTA, CDR2 FQGTGA. For the CDR3, the DNA is TGTGCCAGCAGCTTAGGCGGGGAGGGCCAAGAGACCCAGTACTTC. It specifies CASSLGGEGQETQYF.

This clonotype has ten or more counts. V usage is TRBV7-2 and J usage is TRBJ1-2, with D hard to call. Trimming removed 1 base at V and 2 bases at J, with 5 bases between. CDR1 and CDR2 from the germline V gene are SGHTA and FQGNSA. CDR3 length: 13 amino acids. This CDR3 is CASSLDQNYGYTF. CDR3 nucleotides: TGTGCCAGCAGCTTAGATCAAAACTATGGCTACACCTTC. Full variable domain (rest looked up from reference TRBV7-2 and TRBJ1-2): GAGVSQSPSNKVTEKGKDVELRCDPISGHTALYWYRQSLGQGLEFLIYFQGNSAPDKSGLPSDRFSAERTGGSVSTLTIQRTQQEDSAVYLCASSLDQNYGYTFGSGTRLTVV.

This clonotype was seen more than once but under ten times. The chain joins TRBV15 to TRBJ2-2; the D gene could be TRBD1 or TRBD2 (5 bases each). The V gene lost 8 bases and the J gene lost 3 bases, with 22 bases spanning the gap. In germline, CDR1 is LNHNV, CDR2 YYDKDF (reference sequence). The CDR3 loop spans 17 amino acids. The CDR3 coding sequence is TGTGCCACCCGTGACGGGGCCGAGACATCATACACCGGGGAGCTGTTTTTT. This encodes CATRDGAETSYTGELFF.

There are a few counts of this clonotype. This chain uses TRBV2 with TRBJ2-2, with D tentatively TRBD1 (5 bases). Germline V lookup: CDR1 SNHLY, CDR2 FYNNEI. The CDR3 spans 17 residues. Trimming pared 0 bases from V and 1 base from J, leaving 12 bases between. CDR3 sequence: CASSEASGSGNTGELFF. CDR3 nucleotide sequence: TGTGCCAGCAGTGAAGCGTCAGGGTCGGGGAACACCGGGGAGCTGTTTTTT.

This clonotype was seen more than once but under ten times. The rearrangement joins TRBV10-3 to TRBJ2-1; D is ambiguous. The germline V gene encodes CDR1 ENHRY and CDR2 SYGVKD. V was cut by 0 bases and J by 5 bases, with 5 bases left in between. The length of the CDR3 is 13 residues. In nucleotides, the CDR3 is TGTGCCATCAGTGAGTCGAATAACAATGAGCAGTTCTTC. Its translation is CAISESNNNEQFF.

This clonotype was observed a few times. The gene calls are TRBV20-1 and TRBJ2-3, with D perhaps matching TRBD2 (5 bases). The CDR3 sequence is 15 residues long. V was trimmed by 0 bases and J by 2 bases, leaving 12 bases between them. Germline values: CDR1 DFQATT, CDR2 SNEGSKA (reference sequence). Here the CDR3 reads CSAREIERSTDTQYF. DNA for the CDR3: TGCAGTGCTAGAGAAATCGAGCGGTCCACAGATACGCAGTATTTT.

V and J are TRBV29-1 and TRBJ2-7; possibly TRBD2 for D (8 bases). The CDR3 has 18 residues. V was clipped by 4 bases and J by 4 bases, with 29 bases between them. Per the germline V gene, CDR1 is SQVTM and CDR2 is ANQGSEA. The CDR3 DNA reads TGCAGCGTTGCGGGTTGGAGGGGGCATAGCGGGACCACTTACGAGCAGTACTTC. Translated, it gives CSVAGWRGHSGTTYEQYF.

The rearrangement uses TRBV6-1 and TRBJ2-3; tentatively, D is TRBD1 or TRBD2 (5 bases each). Trimming left V 2 bases short and J 4 bases short, with 10 bases between. The CDR3 has 14 residues. Germline V gene lookup returns CDR1 MNHNS and CDR2 SASEGT. The CDR3 spells CASSEQGPPDTQYF. The CDR3 DNA follows: TGTGCCAGCAGTGAACAGGGACCCCCAGATACGCAGTATTTT.

The rearrangement joins TRBV15 to TRBJ1-2; no definite D call. Germline-derived CDR1 and CDR2 are LNHNV and YYDKDF (reference sequence). The CDR3 consists of 13 residues. V shed 9 bases and J shed 1 base, with 12 bases lying between them. The CDR3 DNA reads TGTGCCACTGCAGGAATACTTAACTATGGCTACACCTTC. Translating gives CATAGILNYGYTF. The full variable domain, completed using reference TRBV15 and TRBJ1-2, is DAMVIQNPRYQVTQFGKPVTLSCSQTLNHNVMYWYQQKSSQAPKLLFHYYDKDFNNEADTPDNFQSRRPNTSFCFLDIRSPGLGDTAMYLCATAGILNYGYTFGSGTRLTVV.

The chain carries TRBV27 and TRBJ2-2; 7 bases match TRBD1. Germline lookup yields CDR1 MNHEY and CDR2 SMNVEV (reference sequence). This CDR3 comprises 14 residues. V was pared by 6 bases and J by 6 bases, with 7 bases of the junction left unmatched. The CDR3 region is CASRIGTVSGELFF. In DNA form, the CDR3 reads TGTGCCAGCAGAATCGGGACAGTGTCCGGGGAGCTGTTTTTT.

The chain uses TRBV21-1 and TRBJ2-2. TRBV21-1 is listed as a pseudogene. CDR3 size: 15 residues. In DNA form, the CDR3 reads TGTGCCAGCAGCACAAGAAAAAACGGGACCGGGGAGCTGTTTTTT. Residues: CASSTRKNGTGELFF.

The chain carries TRBV5-1 and TRBJ2-5, with 8 bases matching TRBD2. J gave up 1 base and V 0 bases, and 8 bases lay outside the gene matches. The CDR3 totals 17 residues. Per germline, CDR1 SGHRS and CDR2 YFSETQ. As DNA, the CDR3 is TGCGCCAGCAGCTTGGGGGTGTTAGCGGGGCCCCAAGAGACCCAGTACTTC. Translating gives CASSLGVLAGPQETQYF.

The chain combines TRBV19 with TRBJ1-5; 7 nucleotides line up with TRBD1. Germline CDR1 reads LNHDA; CDR2 reads SQIVND (reference sequence). This CDR3 contains 14 residues. The ends lost 3 bases at V and 6 bases at J; junction bases unmatched: 5. As DNA, the CDR3 is TGTGCCAGTAGTATTCTAGGGGGCAGTCAGCCCCAGCATTTT. Its protein is CASSILGGSQPQHF. Together with reference TRBV19 and TRBJ1-5, the CDR3 gives the full variable domain: DGGITQSPKYLFRKEGQNVTLSCEQNLNHDAMYWYRQDPGQGLRLIYYSQIVNDFQKGDIAEGYSVSREKKESFPLTVTSAQKNPTAFYLCASSILGGSQPQHFGDGTRLSIL.

The chain uses TRBV5-8 and TRBJ2-7; the D gene is possibly TRBD1 (5 bases). This CDR3 region has 16 residues. V was shortened by 0 bases and J by 2 bases, with 15 bases between the two germline ends. The V gene's germline CDR1 is SGHTS and CDR2 YDEGEE. The DNA of the CDR3 is TGTGCCAGCAGCTTGGACGGCAGGGAAGTGGCCTACGAGCAGTACTTC. It codes for CASSLDGREVAYEQYF.

The J gene is TRBJ2-3, the V gene TRBV4-2; tentative D call: TRBD1 (6 bases). The CDR3 is 14 amino acids. Trimming left V 4 bases short and J 2 bases short, with 10 bases between. Germline values: CDR1 LGHNA, CDR2 YNFKEQ. Here the CDR3 reads CASSPGEFTDTQYF. CDR3 sequence (DNA): TGTGCCAGCAGCCCAGGGGAGTTCACAGATACGCAGTATTTT.

This clonotype showed up just a few times. V usage is TRBV20-1 and J usage is TRBJ2-2; TRBD2 matches 11 bases. The CDR3 is made up of 16 amino acids. Losses at the gene ends were 5 bases for V and 1 base for J; bases not matched to a gene: 6. Germline CDR1 and CDR2: DFQATT and SNEGSKA (reference sequence). CDR3 sequence reads: CSARGLAGGNTGELFF. CDR3 sequence (DNA): TGCAGTGCTCGAGGGCTAGCGGGGGGGAACACCGGGGAGCTGTTTTTT.

The chain joins TRBV6-5 to TRBJ2-1; 9 bases map to TRBD2. V lost 0 bases and J lost 8; bases outside the gene matches: 8. The CDR3 is 16 residues long. CDR1 and CDR2 from the germline V gene are MNHEY and SVGAGI. The CDR3 loop is CASSYSYSGGRDEQFF. DNA of the CDR3: TGTGCCAGCAGTTACTCGTATAGCGGGGGAAGGGATGAGCAGTTCTTC.